The 18 T cell receptor beta chains below all came from one sample that was sequenced in a study of cytomegalovirus exposure and HLA in healthy donors (dated by TCRdb to between 2016 and 2019). Library generation was performed with the immunoSEQ multiplex PCR assay. A mixture of 60 forward primers for TCR Vbeta segments and 13 reverse primers for TCR Jbeta segments was used in the multiplex PCR. TCRdb provides this immuneACCESS table in a form limited to in-frame rearrangements. Some clones are lacking; in checked studies, under half of them reflect an unresolved V gene, and why the rest are absent is not known. For this sample there are over 75,000 clones; 60% to 85% appear just once. The top ten constitute approximately 15% of the sample. Input material: PBMCs. The receptors here all came from a man in his sixties in good health and CMV-seropositive.

This clone has a single count. The chain's CDR3 is CASSEEITGRGDTF. Here the CDR3 DNA reads TGTGCCAGCAGTGAAGAGATCACAGGGCGTGGGGACACCTTC. The V and J genes are TRBV2 and TRBJ1-2, with D perhaps TRBD1 (6 bases). CDR1 SNHLY and CDR2 FYNNEI come from the germline V gene. This CDR3 comprises 14 residues. V was pared by 1 base and J by 12 bases, with 18 bases between.

This clone has just one count. The CDR3 region is CASSLRDSAQYF. Written as DNA, the CDR3 is TGTGCCAGCAGCTTACGGGACTCTGCGCAGTATTTT. The chain carries TRBV11-3 and TRBJ2-3, with D possibly matching TRBD2 (6 bases). Germline V gene data show CDR1 as SGHNT and CDR2 as YENEEA. The CDR3 length is 12 residues. Trimming pared 2 bases from V and 10 bases from J, leaving 10 bases between.

This clone was counted once. The chain combines TRBV6-4 with TRBJ2-1; D may be TRBD2 (7 bases). Germline CDR1 MRHNA, CDR2 SNTAGT. The CDR3 totals 14 residues. Trimming pared 6 bases from V and 7 bases from J, leaving 16 bases between. CDR3 loop: CASSPRGASNEQFF. CDR3 nucleotide sequence: TGTGCCAGCAGCCCACGGGGGGCTAGTAATGAGCAGTTCTTC.

The chain couples TRBV30 to TRBJ2-7, with D unclear. This CDR3 comprises 11 residues. V lost 4 bases, J lost 3 bases, and 7 bases lay in between. Germline CDR1 GTSNPN, CDR2 SVGIG (reference sequence). The CDR3 sequence: CAWTDDYEQYF. The CDR3 bases are TGTGCCTGGACAGATGACTACGAGCAGTACTTC. The whole variable domain, filled in from reference TRBV30 and TRBJ2-7, reads SQTIHQWPATLVQPVGSPLSLECTVEGTSNPNLYWYRQAAGRGLQLLFYSVGIGQISSEVPQNLSASRPQDRQFILSSKKLLLSDSGFYLCAWTDDYEQYFGPGTRLTVT.

The V call is TRBV7-6, the J call TRBJ2-1, with a tentative D call TRBD1 (6 bases). Looked up from germline, CDR1 is SGHVS and CDR2 is FNYEAQ. CDR3 length: 16 amino acids. V was shortened by 0 bases and J by 5 bases, with 14 bases between the two germline ends. Here the CDR3 DNA reads TGTGCCAGCAGCTTAGCCGGACTTGGGGGCGACAATGAGCAGTTCTTC. Its protein product is CASSLAGLGGDNEQFF.

A single count supports this clone. The rearrangement joins TRBV21-1 to TRBJ2-7; the table's TRBD1 call for D was not verified on the DNA. TRBV21-1 corresponds to a pseudogene. The CDR3 contains 14 residues. CDR3 bases: TGTGCCAGCAGCGACCGGGACACCCTCTACGAGCAGTACTTC. The encoded protein is CASSDRDTLYEQYF.

This chain joins TRBV7-8 and TRBJ2-7, with D tentatively TRBD1 (7 bases). Deletions cut 4 bases from V and 4 bases from J, with 14 bases between. The CDR3 consists of 14 residues. Germline V CDR1 and CDR2: SGHVS, FQNEAQ. The CDR3: CASSYGGGGYEQYF. CDR3 in DNA: TGTGCCAGCAGCTACGGAGGGGGCGGGTACGAGCAGTACTTC.

The chain joins TRBV5-1 to TRBJ2-7; possibly TRBD1 for D (6 bases). The CDR3 extends over 12 amino acids. From germline, CDR1 is SGHRS and CDR2 YFSETQ. The V gene lost 4 bases and the J gene lost 6 bases, with 11 bases spanning the gap. CDR3: CASSNRAGEQYF. The CDR3 DNA reads as TGCGCCAGCAGCAACAGGGCGGGCGAGCAGTACTTC.

The V call is TRBV15, the J call TRBJ2-3, with D perhaps matching TRBD1 (5 bases). Germline CDR1 and CDR2: LNHNV and YYDKDF (reference sequence). This CDR3 spans 14 amino acids. The V and J ends lost 3 bases and 2 bases respectively, with 9 bases between them. Here the CDR3 DNA reads TGTGCCACCAGCAGGGACATCTTCACAGATACGCAGTATTTT. It codes for CATSRDIFTDTQYF.

This chain joins TRBV5-8 and TRBJ2-7; 8 nucleotides agree with TRBD1. The V segment lost 0 bases and the J segment 0 bases; nucleotides outside the gene matches: 2. The CDR3 spans 15 residues. CDR1 is SGHTS and CDR2 is YDEGEE in the germline V gene. The CDR3 DNA reads TGTGCCAGCAGCTTGGGGACAGGGCACTCCTACGAGCAGTACTTC. Translating gives CASSLGTGHSYEQYF.

The rearrangement links TRBV2 to TRBJ2-7, with D hard to call. The V gene lost 5 bases and the J gene lost 6 bases, with 8 bases spanning the gap. The CDR3 loop spans 11 amino acids. Germline assignment: CDR1 SNHLY and CDR2 FYNNEI. CDR3 in amino acids: CASSLYIEQYF. In DNA form, the CDR3 reads TGTGCCAGCAGTCTTTATATCGAGCAGTACTTC. The full variable domain, rest sourced from reference TRBV2 and TRBJ2-7, is EPEVTQTPSHQVTQMGQEVILRCVPISNHLYFYWYRQILGQKVEFLVSFYNNEISEKSEIFDDQFSVERPDGSNFTLKIRSTKLEDSAMYFCASSLYIEQYFGPGTRLTVT.

The chain is built from TRBV30 and TRBJ1-2; 9 positions agree with TRBD1. Trimming took 3 bases from V and 7 from J; bases not matched to a gene: 6. The CDR3 extends over 13 amino acids. Per germline, CDR1 GTSNPN and CDR2 SVGIG (reference sequence). The DNA for the CDR3 is TGTGCCTGGAGCGGGGGACAGGGTAGTGGCTACACCTTC. Amino acid sequence: CAWSGGQGSGYTF.

The V and J genes are TRBV27 and TRBJ1-3; tentative D call: TRBD1 (5 bases). The CDR3 totals 16 residues. Trimming shortened V by 6 bases and J by 2 bases, and 17 bases separated the two germline ends. Per germline, CDR1 MNHEY and CDR2 SMNVEV (reference sequence). The CDR3: CASSRTLVGPGNTIYF. CDR3 in DNA: TGTGCCAGCAGCCGAACTCTGGTGGGGCCTGGAAACACCATATATTTT.

The V call is TRBV5-1, the J call TRBJ2-3, with 7 positions matching TRBD2. With V trimmed by 4 bases and J by 1 base, 3 bases remained unmatched. The CDR3 totals 14 residues. Germline CDR1 is SGHRS and CDR2 is YFSETQ. The CDR3 DNA reads as TGCGCCAGCAGCGGGGACTACCGCACAGATACGCAGTATTTT. This translates into CASSGDYRTDTQYF. The complete variable domain, with remaining parts taken from reference TRBV5-1 and TRBJ2-3, reads KAGVTQTPRYLIKTRGQQVTLSCSPISGHRSVSWYQQTPGQGLQFLFEYFSETQRNKGNFPGRFSGRQFSNSRSEMNVSTLELGDSALYLCASSGDYRTDTQYFGPGTRLTVL.

The chain has TRBV19 and TRBJ2-7; 8 bases map to TRBD1. Trimming at V came to 6 bases and at J to 7 bases, leaving 14 bases not matched to a gene. The CDR3 spans 15 residues. Germline CDR1 reads LNHDA; CDR2 reads SQIVND (reference sequence). The CDR3: CASSKTGQGSMEQYF. The CDR3 region has the DNA TGTGCCAGTAGCAAAACCGGACAGGGTTCAATGGAGCAGTACTTC. The full variable domain, completed using reference TRBV19 and TRBJ2-7, is DGGITQSPKYLFRKEGQNVTLSCEQNLNHDAMYWYRQDPGQGLRLIYYSQIVNDFQKGDIAEGYSVSREKKESFPLTVTSAQKNPTAFYLCASSKTGQGSMEQYFGPGTRLTVT.

This sequence joins TRBV5-1 and TRBJ1-4; possible D gene TRBD1, 6 bases. Deletions cut 0 bases from V and 2 bases from J, with 11 bases between. The CDR3 is 16 amino acids. In germline, CDR1 is SGHRS, CDR2 YFSETQ. CDR3 amino acids: CASSLAPTGTNEKLFF. The CDR3 DNA reads as TGCGCCAGCAGCTTGGCGCCTACAGGGACTAATGAAAAACTGTTTTTT. Looking up the rest from reference TRBV5-1 and TRBJ1-4 gives the full variable domain: KAGVTQTPRYLIKTRGQQVTLSCSPISGHRSVSWYQQTPGQGLQFLFEYFSETQRNKGNFPGRFSGRQFSNSRSEMNVSTLELGDSALYLCASSLAPTGTNEKLFFGSGTQLSVL.

The chain is built from TRBV19 and TRBJ2-7; 7 positions agree with TRBD2. CDR1 and CDR2 (germline): LNHDA, SQIVND (reference sequence). The CDR3 runs to 14 residues. V lost 5 bases and J lost 0; bases outside the gene matches: 4. The CDR3 DNA follows: TGTGCCAGTAGTTTGAGCGGGGACTCCTACGAGCAGTACTTC. Protein sequence: CASSLSGDSYEQYF.

This clone turned up a few times. This chain connects TRBV7-3 to TRBJ2-5; 8 bases match TRBD2. V dropped 0 bases and J dropped 4; count of bases not matched to a gene: 4. The CDR3 has 15 residues. Germline loops: CDR1 SGHTA, CDR2 FQGTGA. The CDR3 DNA follows: TGTGCCAGCAGCTTAACCGGGGGGGCCGGAGAGACCCAGTACTTC. Translation: CASSLTGGAGETQYF.